This T cell receptor beta chain was captured by sequencing in a study of blood T cell repertoires in COVID-19. Study-wide context: There were acute and convalescent COVID-19 samples, and they came from the United States, Italy and Spain. Sources were T cells, B-cell-depleted T cells, or PBMCs; the material itself was cDNA or gDNA.

This CDR3 region has 13 residues. The V and J ends lost 0 bases and 8 bases respectively, with 11 bases between them. Germline V lookup: CDR1 SGDLS, CDR2 YYNGEE. Here immunoSEQ multiplex PCR was the method, and the copy in TCRdb shows in-frame clones only, minus some. The sample yields around 130,000 clones, roughly 72% seen once. Specimen: peripheral blood. The chain uses TRBV9 and TRBJ1-1; perhaps TRBD1 as D (6 bases). This sequence originates from a human donor in a cohort sampled during active COVID-19. The CDR3 DNA follows: TGTGCCAGCAGCGTAGGAGAACAGGGCGAAGCTTTCTTT. It encodes CASSVGEQGEAFF.